Each of the 30 T cell receptor beta chains below was sequenced from the same sample in a study of control samples from healthy donors and cancer patients. Assay: immunoSEQ multiplex PCR; the TCRdb copy retains only in-frame clones and omits some. The sample records 110,000 to 150,000 clones, 75% to 90% being singletons. Sequenced input: blood. Receptors originate from a man younger than 40 in good health.

Regarding this clone: The junction and the germline gene differ at one end; a read error may be behind it. This chain uses TRBV4-1 with TRBJ1-2; 9 bases line up with TRBD1. The CDR3 loop spans 15 amino acids. Germline CDR1 is MGHRA and CDR2 is YSYEKL. This CDR3 reads CASSQPGQGKGDRGF. The CDR3 bases are TGCGCCAGCAGCCAACCGGGACAGGGAAAAGGAGATCGGGGCTTC.

The chain uses TRBV24-1 and TRBJ2-7, with D perhaps matching TRBD2 (5 bases). Between the trimmed V and J ends, which lost 9 bases and 0 bases, there was a span of 11 bases. The CDR3 has 13 residues. The germline CDR1 and CDR2 sequences are KGHDR and SFDVKD. The CDR3 loop reads CATQRAGSYEQYF. The CDR3 DNA follows: TGTGCCACCCAGCGCGCGGGCTCCTACGAGCAGTACTTC.

J is TRBJ2-3 and V is TRBV15; 9 positions agree with TRBD2. CDR1 and CDR2 from the germline V gene are LNHNV and YYDKDF (reference sequence). This CDR3 has 16 residues. J lost 1 base, V lost 5 bases, and 7 bases had no gene match. CDR3 loop: CATSASLAGGTDTQYF. The CDR3 region has the DNA TGTGCCACCAGCGCGAGTTTAGCGGGGGGCACAGATACGCAGTATTTT.

The CDR3 sequence is CASSLLMRHGYTF. DNA for the CDR3: TGTGCCAGCAGCTTATTGATGAGGCATGGCTACACCTTC. The chain recombines TRBV11-3 with TRBJ1-2, with D hard to call. This CDR3 region has 13 residues. Germline assignment: CDR1 SGHNT and CDR2 YENEEA. V lost 2 bases and J 6 bases, leaving 10 bases between the germline ends.

Comment on this clone: One end of the junction varies from germline; a read error may be responsible. The V and J genes are TRBV7-2 and TRBJ2-3; D unresolved. CDR1 and CDR2 from the germline V gene are SGHTA and FQGNSA. The CDR3 totals 14 residues. The CDR3 region is CASSVAPGTDTQYF. CDR3 in DNA: TGTGCCAGCAGCGTAGCCCCGGGCACAGATACGCAGTATTTT.

The rearrangement joins TRBV18 to TRBJ2-7; 12 bases match TRBD2. Losses at the gene ends were 2 bases for V and 4 bases for J; bases not matched to a gene: 9. Germline assignment: CDR1 KGHSH and CDR2 LQKENI. The CDR3 covers 17 residues. Here the CDR3 DNA reads TGTGCCAGCTCACCAGCCTCGGGACTAGCGGGTAAGTACGAGCAGTACTTC. Translated, it gives CASSPASGLAGKYEQYF.

The V call is TRBV4-3, the J call TRBJ2-3; the D is unclear. From germline, CDR1 is LGHNA and CDR2 YSLEER. The CDR3 consists of 17 residues. V shed 0 bases and J shed 4 bases, with 17 bases lying between them. The CDR3 DNA reads TGCGCCAGCAGCCAAGACGGAGTCGGTACAGAGGCAGATACGCAGTATTTT. This translates into CASSQDGVGTEADTQYF.

This chain links TRBV6-2 or TRBV6-3 with TRBJ2-3, with 8 bases identical to TRBD1. Germline V gives CDR1 MNHEY, CDR2 SVGEGT. The CDR3 extends over 18 amino acids. V dropped 0 bases and J dropped 5; count of bases not matched to a gene: 13. The CDR3: CASSYSRAGGPGKDTQYF. CDR3 DNA: TGTGCCAGCAGTTACTCCCGGGCAGGGGGCCCTGGAAAAGATACGCAGTATTTT.

V is TRBV11-2 and J is TRBJ2-5; 8 bases agree with TRBD2. V was clipped by 0 bases and J by 2 bases; unmatched bases: 5. The length of the CDR3 is 16 residues. Germline CDR1 is SGHAT and CDR2 is FQNNGV. CDR3 region: CASSLEVAGGQETQYF. CDR3 DNA: TGTGCCAGCAGCTTAGAAGTTGCGGGGGGACAAGAGACCCAGTACTTC.

This clone has a single count. The genes are TRBV23-1 and TRBJ2-5; 10 positions match TRBD1. TRBV23-1 has ORF status, its function being uncertain. The length of the CDR3 is 14 residues. The junction had 0 bases not matched to a gene; V was cut back by 2 bases and J by 3 bases. DNA of the CDR3: TGCGCCAGCAGTCAAGGACAGGGGGAAGAGACCCAGTACTTC. Protein sequence: CASSQGQGEETQYF.

The chain carries TRBV7-6 and TRBJ2-1, with unresolved D. The CDR3 loop spans 16 amino acids. CDR1 and CDR2 (germline): SGHVS, FNYEAQ. V was pared by 0 bases and J by 8 bases, with 17 bases between. CDR3: CASSLAHVGLGHEQFF. CDR3 sequence (DNA): TGTGCCAGCAGCTTAGCTCATGTGGGCCTCGGGCATGAGCAGTTCTTC.

V gene TRBV5-6 combines with J gene TRBJ2-3; TRBD2 matches at 10 bases. The CDR3 extends over 18 amino acids. The V segment lost 4 bases and the J segment 0 bases; nucleotides outside the gene matches: 11. Per germline, CDR1 SGHDT and CDR2 YYEEEE. The CDR3 nucleotides read TGTGCCAGCAGCCCCTGGACTAGCGGAACCGCTAGCACAGATACGCAGTATTTT. This encodes CASSPWTSGTASTDTQYF. The full variable domain, completed using reference TRBV5-6 and TRBJ2-3, is DAGVTQSPTHLIKTRGQQVTLRCSPKSGHDTVSWYQQALGQGPQFIFQYYEEEERQRGNFPDRFSGHQFPNYSSELNVNALLLGDSALYLCASSPWTSGTASTDTQYFGPGTRLTVL.

The V call is TRBV19, the J call TRBJ2-3, with 10 bases identical to TRBD2. The trim removed 4 bases at V and 0 bases at J, leaving 10 bases unmatched. This CDR3 contains 18 residues. Germline lookup yields CDR1 LNHDA and CDR2 SQIVND (reference sequence). The CDR3 here is CASSTSILAGSSTDTQYF. In DNA, the CDR3 is TGTGCCAGTAGTACCTCGATACTAGCGGGGTCAAGCACAGATACGCAGTATTTT. The full variable domain, rest sourced from reference TRBV19 and TRBJ2-3, is DGGITQSPKYLFRKEGQNVTLSCEQNLNHDAMYWYRQDPGQGLRLIYYSQIVNDFQKGDIAEGYSVSREKKESFPLTVTSAQKNPTAFYLCASSTSILAGSSTDTQYFGPGTRLTVL.

This clone was counted a single time. This chain uses TRBV11-2 with TRBJ2-7; D might be TRBD2 (5 bases). Germline V lookup: CDR1 SGHAT, CDR2 FQNNGV. CDR3 length: 13 amino acids. Trimming took off 5 bases at V and 2 bases at J, with 10 bases between the two ends. In DNA, the CDR3 is TGTGCCAGCAGCCTCGGGCGGGCCTACGAGCAGTACTTC. Translation: CASSLGRAYEQYF.

This chain connects TRBV2 to TRBJ1-5; D ambiguous. The CDR3 runs 13 residues. The V end was cut by 0 bases, the J end by 7 bases, with 7 bases between. Germline assignment: CDR1 SNHLY and CDR2 FYNNEI. The CDR3 region is CASSEALYQPQHF. CDR3 bases: TGTGCCAGCAGTGAAGCGCTGTACCAGCCCCAGCATTTT.

The chain joins TRBV5-1 to TRBJ2-3; D is possibly TRBD1 (6 bases). V was cut by 4 bases and J by 4 bases, with 16 bases left in between. Germline CDR1 SGHRS, CDR2 YFSETQ. The CDR3 covers 15 residues. The CDR3, as DNA: TGCGCCAGCAGCGCTTGGCTACAGGGTCCAGATACGCAGTATTTT. Translation: CASSAWLQGPDTQYF. Supplemented by reference TRBV5-1 and TRBJ2-3, the full variable domain reads KAGVTQTPRYLIKTRGQQVTLSCSPISGHRSVSWYQQTPGQGLQFLFEYFSETQRNKGNFPGRFSGRQFSNSRSEMNVSTLELGDSALYLCASSAWLQGPDTQYFGPGTRLTVL.

The chain is built from TRBV5-8 and TRBJ2-1; 7 bases fit TRBD2. CDR1 SGHTS and CDR2 YDEGEE come from the germline V gene. The CDR3 runs 13 residues. Unmatched junction bases numbered 5, after V lost 2 bases and J lost 9 bases. Here the CDR3 reads CASSFTSDGEQFF. CDR3 nucleotide sequence: TGTGCCAGCAGCTTCACTAGCGATGGTGAGCAGTTCTTC.

The rearrangement uses TRBV7-8 and TRBJ2-2; TRBD1 might be the D (6 bases). The germline V and J ends were trimmed by 1 base and 3 bases, with 9 bases remaining between them. The length of the CDR3 is 15 residues. CDR1 and CDR2 (germline): SGHVS, FQNEAQ. In DNA, the CDR3 is TGTGCCAGCAGCTTAGTAGGGACATACACCGGGGAGCTGTTTTTT. Translated: CASSLVGTYTGELFF.

This chain links TRBV11-3 with TRBJ2-2, with D maybe TRBD2 (6 bases). This CDR3 comprises 16 residues. The V and J ends lost 3 bases and 5 bases respectively, with 16 bases between them. The germline CDR1 and CDR2 sequences are SGHNT and YENEEA. The CDR3 protein is CASSLFASVSTGELFF. CDR3 nucleotide sequence: TGTGCCAGCAGCTTGTTCGCTAGCGTTAGTACCGGGGAGCTGTTTTTT.

The V gene is TRBV19, the J gene TRBJ1-6; D is ambiguous. Trimming removed 5 bases at V and 8 bases at J, with 13 bases between. Germline V gives CDR1 LNHDA, CDR2 SQIVND (reference sequence). This CDR3 comprises 14 residues. CDR3 amino acids: CASSLDGIYSPLHF. The DNA for the CDR3 is TGTGCCAGTAGTCTGGACGGCATTTATTCACCCCTCCACTTT.

In DNA, the CDR3 is TGTGCCACCAGCAGAGATCCCCAGGGGACTAGCTACACCTTC. Protein sequence: CATSRDPQGTSYTF. J is TRBJ1-2 and V is TRBV15, with D possibly being TRBD1 (6 bases). The CDR3 length is 14 residues. The germline V gene has CDR1 LNHNV and CDR2 YYDKDF (reference sequence). V lost 0 bases, J lost 9 bases, and 14 bases lay in between.

This clone occurred once. This chain connects TRBV9 to TRBJ2-1; D may be TRBD2 (6 bases). The CDR3 totals 14 residues. Germline values: CDR1 SGDLS, CDR2 YYNGEE. The V end lost 3 bases, the J end lost 14 bases, and 21 bases lay between the germline ends. The CDR3: CASSARGGDSEEFF. Here the CDR3 DNA reads TGTGCCAGCAGCGCCCGAGGAGGGGATAGCGAGGAGTTCTTC.

The genes are TRBV5-1 and TRBJ2-7; D unclear. Trimming removed 1 base at V and 6 bases at J, with 8 bases between. CDR3 length: 12 amino acids. Germline values: CDR1 SGHRS, CDR2 YFSETQ. CDR3 sequence (DNA): TGCGCCAGCAGCTTGCCCCCTCTCGAGCAGTACTTC. It codes for CASSLPPLEQYF.

This clone occurred once. The J gene is TRBJ2-3, the V gene TRBV9; TRBD2 matches at 10 bases. CDR3 length equals 17 residues. Germline V lookup: CDR1 SGDLS, CDR2 YYNGEE. V gave up 4 bases and J gave up 2 bases; unmatched junction bases: 10. CDR3 nucleotides: TGTGCCAGCAGCCCGCTAGCGGGAGTTAGCTCCACAGATACGCAGTATTTT. Its protein product is CASSPLAGVSSTDTQYF.

The V gene is TRBV18, the J gene TRBJ2-7; the D is unclear. The CDR3 runs to 12 residues. V was trimmed by 3 bases and J by 5 bases, leaving 8 bases between them. CDR1 and CDR2 from the germline V gene are KGHSH and LQKENI. In DNA, the CDR3 is TGTGCCAGCTCACCGTCTAGGGACGAGCAGTACTTC. Its translation is CASSPSRDEQYF.

The rearrangement uses TRBV6-5 and TRBJ1-4; possible D gene TRBD1, 5 bases. CDR3 length equals 15 residues. From germline, CDR1 is MNHEY and CDR2 SVGAGI. The V and J ends lost 0 bases and 8 bases respectively, with 13 bases between them. CDR3 residues: CASSYSRGAREKLFF. CDR3 nucleotides: TGTGCCAGCAGTTACTCGCGTGGGGCACGGGAAAAACTGTTTTTT.

V usage is TRBV2 and J usage is TRBJ2-2; maybe TRBD1 (5 bases). CDR1 SNHLY and CDR2 FYNNEI come from the germline V gene. This CDR3 has 13 residues. Trimming pared 6 bases from V and 6 bases from J, leaving 11 bases between. The CDR3 spells CASRIGQSGELFF. In nucleotides, the CDR3 is TGTGCCAGCAGGATAGGACAATCCGGGGAGCTGTTTTTT.

The V and J genes are TRBV5-6 and TRBJ2-7, with 8 bases that match TRBD1. This CDR3 region has 13 residues. In germline, CDR1 is SGHDT, CDR2 YYEEEE. Trimming took 4 bases from V and 4 from J; bases not matched to a gene: 4. The CDR3 DNA is TGTGCCAGCAGCGCCGGACAGGGTTACGAGCAGTACTTC. Protein: CASSAGQGYEQYF.

The chain links TRBV6-2 or TRBV6-3 to TRBJ2-6, with TRBD1 identical over 10 bases. The germline V gene encodes CDR1 MNHEY and CDR2 SVGEGT. The CDR3 is 19 amino acids. The V and J ends lost 6 bases and 0 bases, in that order; junction bases with no gene match: 11. CDR3 sequence: CASSHRTGTGDSGANVLTF. CDR3 DNA: TGTGCCAGCAGCCACCGGACCGGGACAGGGGACTCTGGGGCCAACGTCCTGACTTTC.

The CDR3 sequence is CASSLALAGGDNEQFF. In DNA, the CDR3 is TGTGCCAGCAGCTTAGCGCTAGCGGGGGGCGACAATGAGCAGTTCTTC. The chain is built from TRBV7-6 and TRBJ2-1; 11 nucleotides line up with TRBD2. The CDR3 spans 16 residues. Trimming at V came to 0 bases and at J to 5 bases, leaving 3 bases not matched to a gene. Germline V CDR1 and CDR2: SGHVS, FNYEAQ.